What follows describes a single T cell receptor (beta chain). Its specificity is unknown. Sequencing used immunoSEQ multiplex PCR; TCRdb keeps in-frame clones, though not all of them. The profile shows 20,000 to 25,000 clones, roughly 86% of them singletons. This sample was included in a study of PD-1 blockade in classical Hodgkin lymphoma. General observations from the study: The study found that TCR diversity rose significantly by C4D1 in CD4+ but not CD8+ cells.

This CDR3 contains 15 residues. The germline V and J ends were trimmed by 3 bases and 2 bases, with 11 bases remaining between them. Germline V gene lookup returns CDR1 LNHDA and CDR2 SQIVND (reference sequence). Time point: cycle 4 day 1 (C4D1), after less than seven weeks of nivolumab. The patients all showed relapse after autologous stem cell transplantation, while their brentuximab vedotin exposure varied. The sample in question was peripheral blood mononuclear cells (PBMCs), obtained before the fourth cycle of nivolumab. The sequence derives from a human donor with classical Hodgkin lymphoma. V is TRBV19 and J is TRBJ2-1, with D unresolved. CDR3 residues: CASSMGSLPYNEQFF. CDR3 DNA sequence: TGTGCCAGTAGTATGGGCAGTCTACCCTACAATGAGCAGTTCTTC.